This T cell receptor (beta chain) is from a study of memory CD4+ T cells and cytomegalovirus serostatus. As regards this clone: As yet, its antigen is unknown.

The repertoire was sequenced with immunoSEQ multiplex PCR; TCRdb's copy has only in-frame clones and lacks some. The table lists some 52,000 clones, approximately 82% of them singletons. V gave up 6 bases and J gave up 3 bases, with 12 bases separating them. This CDR3 is built from 14 residues. Germline CDR1 is MDHEN and CDR2 is SYDVKM. The sort gate was single viable CD3+CD4+CD8-CD45RO+ cells for memory CD4+ T cells. Notes on the study in general: The CMV-associated TCR signature appears largely within the CD4+ memory repertoire.

V gene TRBV28 combines with J gene TRBJ1-5, with unresolved D. Sequences were obtained from memory CD4+ T cells from blood. The clonotype was recovered from an adult in good health and CMV-seropositive. The CDR3, as DNA: TGTGCCAGCAGAGCACAGAGTCACAATCAGCCCCAGCATTTT. This sequence encodes CASRAQSHNQPQHF.